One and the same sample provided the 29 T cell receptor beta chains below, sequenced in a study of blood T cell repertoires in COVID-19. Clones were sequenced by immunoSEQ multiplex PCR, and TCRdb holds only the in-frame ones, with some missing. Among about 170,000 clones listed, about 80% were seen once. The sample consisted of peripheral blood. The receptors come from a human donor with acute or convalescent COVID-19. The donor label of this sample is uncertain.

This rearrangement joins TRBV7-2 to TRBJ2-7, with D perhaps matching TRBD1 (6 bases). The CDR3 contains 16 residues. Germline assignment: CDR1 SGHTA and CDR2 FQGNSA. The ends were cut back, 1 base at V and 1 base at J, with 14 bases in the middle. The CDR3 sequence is CASSLDLGTRSYEQYF. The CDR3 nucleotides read TGTGCCAGCAGCTTAGACCTGGGGACACGTTCCTACGAGCAGTACTTC. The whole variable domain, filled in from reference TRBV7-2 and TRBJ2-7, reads GAGVSQSPSNKVTEKGKDVELRCDPISGHTALYWYRQSLGQGLEFLIYFQGNSAPDKSGLPSDRFSAERTGGSVSTLTIQRTQQEDSAVYLCASSLDLGTRSYEQYFGPGTRLTVT.

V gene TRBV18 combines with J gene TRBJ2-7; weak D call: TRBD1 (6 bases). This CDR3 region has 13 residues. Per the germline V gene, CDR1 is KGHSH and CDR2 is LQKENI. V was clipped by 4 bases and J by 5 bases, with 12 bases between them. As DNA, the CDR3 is TGTGCCAGCTCACATCCTCAGGGGAACGAGCAGTACTTC. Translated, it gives CASSHPQGNEQYF.

The chain's CDR3 is CASSSDRGNEQFF. The CDR3 bases are TGTGCCAGCAGCTCCGACAGGGGCAATGAGCAGTTCTTC. This chain joins TRBV7-6 and TRBJ2-1, with TRBD1 identical over 8 bases. The V gene end was trimmed by 4 bases and the J gene end by 6 bases; junction bases not matched to a gene: 2. The CDR3 length is 13 residues. The V gene's germline CDR1 is SGHVS and CDR2 FNYEAQ.

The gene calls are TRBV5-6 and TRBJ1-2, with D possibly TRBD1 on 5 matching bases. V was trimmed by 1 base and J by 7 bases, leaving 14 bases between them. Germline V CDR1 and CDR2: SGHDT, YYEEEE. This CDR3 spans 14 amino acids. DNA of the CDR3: TGTGCCAGCAGCTTGCTCGGTCAGGGCCGTGGCTACACCTTC. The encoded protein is CASSLLGQGRGYTF.

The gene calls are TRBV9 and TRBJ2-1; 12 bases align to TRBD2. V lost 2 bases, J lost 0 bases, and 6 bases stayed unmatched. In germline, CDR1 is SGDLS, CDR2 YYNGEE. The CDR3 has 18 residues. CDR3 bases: TGTGCCAGCAGCGTGTCTAGCGGGGGGGGAAGCTCCTACAATGAGCAGTTCTTC. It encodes CASSVSSGGGSSYNEQFF.

The DNA of the CDR3 is TGTGCCAGCAGCTTAGGGGGCGGGACCGGGGAGCTGTTTTTT. It yields the protein CASSLGGGTGELFF. The chain has TRBV13 and TRBJ2-2; the D gene is possibly TRBD2 (5 bases). CDR3 length: 14 amino acids. V dropped 0 bases and J dropped 5 bases, with 7 bases sitting between them. CDR1 and CDR2 (germline): PRHDT, FYEKMQ (reference sequence).

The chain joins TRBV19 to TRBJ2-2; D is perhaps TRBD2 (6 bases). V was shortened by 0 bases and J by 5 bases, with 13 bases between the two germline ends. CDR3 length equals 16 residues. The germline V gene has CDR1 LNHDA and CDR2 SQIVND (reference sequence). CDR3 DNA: TGTGCCAGTAGTATAGAAGGCACGGGGAGGACCGGGGAGCTGTTTTTT. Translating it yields CASSIEGTGRTGELFF. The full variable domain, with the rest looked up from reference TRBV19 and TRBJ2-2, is DGGITQSPKYLFRKEGQNVTLSCEQNLNHDAMYWYRQDPGQGLRLIYYSQIVNDFQKGDIAEGYSVSREKKESFPLTVTSAQKNPTAFYLCASSIEGTGRTGELFFGEGSRLTVL.

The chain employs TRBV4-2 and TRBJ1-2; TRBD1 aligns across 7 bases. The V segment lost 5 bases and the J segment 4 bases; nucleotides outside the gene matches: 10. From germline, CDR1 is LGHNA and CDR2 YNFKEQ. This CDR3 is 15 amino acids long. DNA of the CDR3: TGTGCCAGCAGCACCGACAGGGAACCTAGCTATGGCTACACCTTC. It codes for CASSTDREPSYGYTF.

This CDR3 is CASSLNRGQNTEAFF. The CDR3 nucleotides read TGTGCCAGCAGTCTAAACAGGGGTCAGAACACTGAAGCTTTCTTT. The chain couples TRBV28 to TRBJ1-1, with 7 positions matching TRBD1. The CDR3 covers 15 residues. The ends lost 5 bases at V and 1 base at J; junction bases unmatched: 7. The germline gives CDR1 MDHEN, CDR2 SYDVKM.

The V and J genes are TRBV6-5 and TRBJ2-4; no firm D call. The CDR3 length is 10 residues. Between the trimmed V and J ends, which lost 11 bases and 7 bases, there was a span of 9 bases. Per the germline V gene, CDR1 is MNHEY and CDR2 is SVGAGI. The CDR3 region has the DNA TGTGCCTCCTCCTCGAACATTCAGTACTTC. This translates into CASSSNIQYF.

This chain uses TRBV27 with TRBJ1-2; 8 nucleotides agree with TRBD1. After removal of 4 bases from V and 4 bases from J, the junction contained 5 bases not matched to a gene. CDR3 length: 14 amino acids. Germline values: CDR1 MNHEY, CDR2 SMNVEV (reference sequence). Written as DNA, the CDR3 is TGTGCCAGCAGTTCCCAGGGGGCGGGCTATGGCTACACCTTC. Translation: CASSSQGAGYGYTF.

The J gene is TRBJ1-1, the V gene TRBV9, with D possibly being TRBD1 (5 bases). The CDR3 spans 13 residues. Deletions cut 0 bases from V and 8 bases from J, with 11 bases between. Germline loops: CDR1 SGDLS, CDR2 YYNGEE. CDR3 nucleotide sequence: TGTGCCAGCAGCGTAGGGGGCGTTGGAGAAGCTTTCTTT. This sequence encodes CASSVGGVGEAFF.

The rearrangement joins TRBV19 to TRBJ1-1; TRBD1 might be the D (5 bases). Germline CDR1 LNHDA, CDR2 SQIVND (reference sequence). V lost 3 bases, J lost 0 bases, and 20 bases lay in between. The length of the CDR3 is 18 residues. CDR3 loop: CASSIPWGRSNMNTEAFF. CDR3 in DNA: TGTGCCAGTAGTATCCCTTGGGGCAGGAGCAACATGAACACTGAAGCTTTCTTT.

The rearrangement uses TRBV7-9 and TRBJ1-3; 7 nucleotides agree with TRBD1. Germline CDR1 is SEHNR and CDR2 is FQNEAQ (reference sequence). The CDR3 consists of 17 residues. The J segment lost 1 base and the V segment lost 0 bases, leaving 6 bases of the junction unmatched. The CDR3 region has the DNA TGTGCCAGCAGCTTAGCGGGAACCAGGGGGTCTGGAAACACCATATATTTT. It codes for CASSLAGTRGSGNTIYF. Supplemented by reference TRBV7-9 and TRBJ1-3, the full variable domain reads DTGVSQNPRHKITKRGQNVTFRCDPISEHNRLYWYRQTLGQGPEFLTYFQNEAQLEKSRLLSDRFSAERPKGSFSTLEIQRTEQGDSAMYLCASSLAGTRGSGNTIYFGEGSWLTVV.

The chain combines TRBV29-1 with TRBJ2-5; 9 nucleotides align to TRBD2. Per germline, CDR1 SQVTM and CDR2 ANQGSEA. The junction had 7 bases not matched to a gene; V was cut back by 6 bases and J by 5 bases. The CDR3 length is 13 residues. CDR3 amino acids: CSVRSGLAETQYF. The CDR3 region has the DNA TGCAGCGTCCGGTCCGGACTAGCGGAGACCCAGTACTTC.

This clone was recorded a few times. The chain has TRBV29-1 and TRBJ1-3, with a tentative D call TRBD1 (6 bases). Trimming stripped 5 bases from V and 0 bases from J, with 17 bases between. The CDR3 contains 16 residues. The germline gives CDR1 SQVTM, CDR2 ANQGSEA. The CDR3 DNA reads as TGCAGCGTTTGGTCAGGGGCAGGCCCCTCTGGAAACACCATATATTTT. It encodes CSVWSGAGPSGNTIYF.

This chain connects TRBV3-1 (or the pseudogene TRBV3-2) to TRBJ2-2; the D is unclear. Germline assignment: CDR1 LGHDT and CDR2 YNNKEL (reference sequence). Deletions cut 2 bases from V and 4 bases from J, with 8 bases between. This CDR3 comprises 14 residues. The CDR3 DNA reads TGTGCCAGCAGCCAATCCCAGGCCACCGGGGAGCTGTTTTTT. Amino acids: CASSQSQATGELFF.

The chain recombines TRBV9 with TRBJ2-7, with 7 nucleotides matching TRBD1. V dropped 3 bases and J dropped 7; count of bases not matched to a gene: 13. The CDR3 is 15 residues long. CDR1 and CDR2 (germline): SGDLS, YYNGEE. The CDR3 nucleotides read TGTGCCAGCAGCGGCGCAGGGACAGACCTTAGGGAGCAGTACTTC. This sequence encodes CASSGAGTDLREQYF. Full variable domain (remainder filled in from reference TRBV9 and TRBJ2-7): DSGVTQTPKHLITATGQRVTLRCSPRSGDLSVYWYQQSLDQGLQFLIQYYNGEERAKGNILERFSAQQFPDLHSELNLSSLELGDSALYFCASSGAGTDLREQYFGPGTRLTVT.

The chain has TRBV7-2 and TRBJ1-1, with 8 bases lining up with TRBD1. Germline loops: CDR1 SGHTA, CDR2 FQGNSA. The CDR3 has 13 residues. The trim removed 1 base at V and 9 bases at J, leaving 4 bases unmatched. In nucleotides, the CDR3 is TGTGCCAGCAGCTTAGTTAGGACAGGGCAAGCTTTCTTT. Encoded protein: CASSLVRTGQAFF.

CDR3 region: CSASQQKTYEQYF. The CDR3 nucleotides read TGCAGTGCTAGTCAACAGAAGACCTACGAGCAGTACTTC. V is TRBV20-1 and J is TRBJ2-7; D is unclear. Trimming stripped 3 bases from V and 2 bases from J, with 11 bases between. Germline CDR1 DFQATT, CDR2 SNEGSKA (reference sequence). The CDR3 length is 13 residues.

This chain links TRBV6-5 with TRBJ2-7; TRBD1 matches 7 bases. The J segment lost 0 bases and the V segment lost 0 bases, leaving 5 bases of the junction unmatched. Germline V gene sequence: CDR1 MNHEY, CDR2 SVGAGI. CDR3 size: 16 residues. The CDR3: CASSYSETGISYEQYF. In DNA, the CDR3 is TGTGCCAGCAGTTACTCGGAGACAGGGATCTCCTACGAGCAGTACTTC.

The CDR3 loop reads CASSRQQGGTEAFF. CDR3 in DNA: TGTGCCAGCAGCAGACAACAGGGGGGGACTGAAGCTTTCTTT. The J gene is TRBJ1-1, the V gene TRBV21-1; TRBD1 is the table's D call, not checked against the DNA. TRBV21-1 is marked as a pseudogene. The CDR3 totals 14 residues.

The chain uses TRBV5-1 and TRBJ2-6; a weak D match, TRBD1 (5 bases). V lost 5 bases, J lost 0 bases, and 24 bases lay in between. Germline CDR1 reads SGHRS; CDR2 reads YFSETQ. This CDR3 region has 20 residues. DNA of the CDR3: TGCGCCAGCAGACTTCCCCTCGATGACAGCTTATTCTCTGGGGCCAACGTCCTGACTTTC. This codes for CASRLPLDDSLFSGANVLTF.

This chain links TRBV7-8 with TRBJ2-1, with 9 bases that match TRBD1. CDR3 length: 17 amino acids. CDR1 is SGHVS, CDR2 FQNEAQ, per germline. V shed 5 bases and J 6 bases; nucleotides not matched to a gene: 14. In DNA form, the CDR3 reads TGTGCCAGCAGCGACCGGCCGGGACAGGGAATACGCAATGAGCAGTTCTTC. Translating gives CASSDRPGQGIRNEQFF.

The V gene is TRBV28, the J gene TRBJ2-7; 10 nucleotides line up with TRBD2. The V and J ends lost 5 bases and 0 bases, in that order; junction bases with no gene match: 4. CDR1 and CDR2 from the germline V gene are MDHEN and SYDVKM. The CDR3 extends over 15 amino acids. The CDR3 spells CASSTWTSGSYEQYF. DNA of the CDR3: TGTGCCAGCAGTACCTGGACTAGCGGCTCCTACGAGCAGTACTTC.

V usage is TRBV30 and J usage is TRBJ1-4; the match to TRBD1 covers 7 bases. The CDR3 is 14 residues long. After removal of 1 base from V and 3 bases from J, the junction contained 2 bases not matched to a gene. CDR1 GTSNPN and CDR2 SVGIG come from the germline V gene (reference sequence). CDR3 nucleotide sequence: TGTGCCTGGAGTGGCGGGACAGCTAATGAAAAACTGTTTTTT. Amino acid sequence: CAWSGGTANEKLFF.

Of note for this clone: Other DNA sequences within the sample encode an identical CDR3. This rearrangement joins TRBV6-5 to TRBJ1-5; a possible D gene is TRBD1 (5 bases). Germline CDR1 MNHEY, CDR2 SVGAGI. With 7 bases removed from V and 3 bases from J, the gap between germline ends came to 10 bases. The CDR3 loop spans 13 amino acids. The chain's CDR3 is CASTGQDNQPQHF. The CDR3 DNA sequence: TGTGCCAGCACCGGACAAGACAATCAGCCCCAGCATTTT.

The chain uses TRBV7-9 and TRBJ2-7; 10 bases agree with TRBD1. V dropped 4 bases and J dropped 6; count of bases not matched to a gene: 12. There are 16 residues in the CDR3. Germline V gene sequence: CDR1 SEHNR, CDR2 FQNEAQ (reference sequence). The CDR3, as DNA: TGTGCCAGCAGCTCTTCGGGACAGGGGACGTTCGGCGAGCAGTACTTC. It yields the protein CASSSSGQGTFGEQYF.

CDR3 in amino acids: CASRLDDMNTEAFF. The CDR3 coding sequence is TGCGCCAGCAGGCTAGACGATATGAACACTGAAGCTTTCTTT. The V and J genes are TRBV5-1 and TRBJ1-1; the D is unclear. Per the germline V gene, CDR1 is SGHRS and CDR2 is YFSETQ. Trimming left V 5 bases short and J 0 bases short, with 11 bases between. CDR3 size: 14 residues.